The following is a T cell receptor beta chain sequence with its context. Its antigen is undetermined. This specimen belongs to a study of OX40 agonist ivuxolimab in advanced cancers. Sampling times: baseline, cycle 4 day 1, cycle 7 day 1. Here immunoSEQ multiplex PCR was the method, and the copy in TCRdb shows in-frame clones only, minus some. The table shows about 79,000 clones, with more than 90% occurring only once. The study's findings and limits: Also present in some nonresponders was a low level of normalized T-cell clonal expansion. Researchers did not determine the expanded peripheral T cells' antigen specificity. At 0.1 to 3.0 mg/kg and by week 6, clonal expansion occurred in CD4+ and CD8+ blood T cells.

Between the trimmed V and J ends, which lost 6 bases and 3 bases, there was a span of 11 bases. The CDR3 is 13 amino acids. The germline V gene has CDR1 SNHLY and CDR2 FYNNEI. The chain employs TRBV2 and TRBJ1-1; D perhaps matches TRBD1 (5 bases). This specimen was CD4+ or CD8+ T cells sorted from blood, taken in a trial of the OX40 agonist ivuxolimab. This TCR was sampled from an adult with an advanced solid tumor such as melanoma, head and neck, liver or kidney cancer. In DNA, the CDR3 is TGTGCCAGCAGAACAGGAATGGACACTGAAGCTTTCTTT. It yields the protein CASRTGMDTEAFF.